What follows are 15 T cell receptor beta chains derived from one specimen sequenced in a study of blood T cells in healthy people across ages. The second PCR ran 7 to 11 cycles with a sample-barcoded 5' primer and J-beta primers. TCRdb reanalysed the 5' RACE reads using MiXCR and keeps one entry per CDR3 protein. The table lists just over 800,000 distinct CDR3 sequences, around 62% of them singletons, with about 30% in the top ten. The specimen sequenced was blood. Every receptor here comes from a man in his thirties or forties in good health.

This clonotype was counted a few times. CDR3 in amino acids: CASSFSHQNTEAFF. In DNA, the CDR3 is TGTGCCAGCAGTTTTAGTCACCAGAACACTGAAGCTTTCTTT. The chain recombines TRBV12-3 or TRBV12-4 with TRBJ1-1; D is unclear. The V end was cut by 3 bases, the J end by 1 base, with 9 bases between. This CDR3 region has 14 residues.

This clonotype was counted at least ten times. This chain connects TRBV20-1 to TRBJ2-1; D uncertain. V was shortened by 5 bases and J by 4 bases, with 12 bases between the two germline ends. CDR1 is DFQATT and CDR2 is SNEGSKA in the germline V gene (reference sequence). The CDR3 is made up of 13 amino acids. CDR3 region: CSAGSTQYNEQFF. In nucleotides, the CDR3 is TGCAGTGCTGGCTCGACACAATACAATGAGCAGTTCTTC.

The chain uses TRBV7-3 and TRBJ1-6, with TRBD1 matching over 7 bases. CDR3 length: 15 amino acids. Trimming removed 5 bases from V and 7 bases from J; junction bases left unmatched: 8. The germline V gene has CDR1 SGHTA and CDR2 FQGTGA. CDR3 coding DNA: TGTGCCAGCAGCGTGACAGGGACGGGGAATTCACCCCTCCACTTT. This encodes CASSVTGTGNSPLHF.

CDR3: CASSQDLVYEQYF. CDR3 in DNA: TGCGCCAGCAGCCAAGATCTGGTCTACGAGCAGTACTTC. The chain joins TRBV4-3 to TRBJ2-7; D unclear. V was trimmed by 0 bases and J by 3 bases, leaving 6 bases between them. The CDR3 contains 13 residues. Germline V gene data show CDR1 as LGHNA and CDR2 as YSLEER.

V is TRBV9 and J is TRBJ2-1, with D unclear. Germline-derived CDR1 and CDR2 are SGDLS and YYNGEE. The CDR3 extends over 16 amino acids. Trimming cost V 0 bases and J 2 bases, with 12 bases left between them. The CDR3 sequence is CASSVGSGSAYNEQFF. For the CDR3, the DNA is TGTGCCAGCAGCGTAGGGTCCGGGTCTGCCTACAATGAGCAGTTCTTC.

The table lists this clonotype with a count of one. V is TRBV7-6 and J is TRBJ2-1; TRBD1 is a possible D gene (6 bases). Germline V gives CDR1 SGHVS, CDR2 FNYEAQ. Trimming removed 5 bases at V and 4 bases at J, with 15 bases between. The CDR3 loop spans 15 amino acids. The DNA for the CDR3 is TGTGCCAGCAGCATAACAGGGATGGGATACAATGAGCAGTTCTTC. This sequence encodes CASSITGMGYNEQFF.

V is TRBV7-2 and J is TRBJ1-4; 12 bases map to TRBD1. Trimming took 2 bases from V and 4 from J; bases not matched to a gene: 14. The CDR3 has 20 amino acids. The V gene's germline CDR1 is SGHTA and CDR2 FQGNSA. The DNA of the CDR3 is TGTGCCAGCAGCTTACTACCGGGACAGGGGGCTCGTTTCTATAATGAAAAACTGTTTTTT. It specifies CASSLLPGQGARFYNEKLFF.

The sample holds a few counts of this clonotype. The chain uses TRBV5-1 and TRBJ2-1, with TRBD2 identical over 12 bases. Germline loops: CDR1 SGHRS, CDR2 YFSETQ. This CDR3 is 16 amino acids long. With V trimmed by 4 bases and J by 3 bases, 5 bases remained unmatched. The CDR3 loop reads CASSLTSGGLYNEQFF. The CDR3 DNA sequence: TGCGCCAGCAGCCTGACTAGCGGGGGACTCTACAATGAGCAGTTCTTC.

V usage is TRBV9 and J usage is TRBJ2-1; the match to TRBD2 covers 8 bases. CDR3 length equals 16 residues. Losses at the gene ends were 2 bases for V and 2 bases for J; bases not matched to a gene: 6. The germline CDR1 and CDR2 sequences are SGDLS and YYNGEE. CDR3 sequence: CASSVAISGAYNEQFF. Written as DNA, the CDR3 is TGTGCCAGCAGCGTGGCAATTAGCGGGGCCTACAATGAGCAGTTCTTC.

For this clonotype: Germline is not matched at one junction end, which may reflect a read error. The V call is TRBV9, the J call TRBJ2-1, with D hard to call. Germline assignment: CDR1 SGDLS and CDR2 YYNGEE. This CDR3 has 18 amino acids. The CDR3 here is CASSPSPPIPLSYNEQFF. DNA of the CDR3: TGTGCCAGCAGCCCCTCCCCCCCAATCCCTCTTTCCTACAACGAGCAGTTCTTC.

This clonotype was counted a few times. This chain joins TRBV7-2 and TRBJ2-7; 7 bases align to TRBD1. V was pared by 5 bases and J by 2 bases, with 9 bases of the junction left unmatched. CDR3 length: 15 residues. CDR1 SGHTA and CDR2 FQGNSA come from the germline V gene. CDR3 in DNA: TGTGCCAGCAGCCCCGTCCGGGACAGAGCCTACGAGCAGTACTTC. Protein product: CASSPVRDRAYEQYF. The entire variable domain, with the rest obtained from reference TRBV7-2 and TRBJ2-7, is as follows: GAGVSQSPSNKVTEKGKDVELRCDPISGHTALYWYRQSLGQGLEFLIYFQGNSAPDKSGLPSDRFSAERTGGSVSTLTIQRTQQEDSAVYLCASSPVRDRAYEQYFGPGTRLTVT.

The gene calls are TRBV7-8 and TRBJ2-1; D unclear. The V gene lost 3 bases and the J gene lost 10 bases, with 16 bases spanning the gap. The CDR3 contains 14 residues. CDR1 and CDR2 (germline): SGHVS, FQNEAQ. CDR3 in amino acids: CASSFTPLDIEQFF. The DNA of the CDR3 is TGTGCCAGCAGCTTTACCCCGTTAGACATCGAGCAGTTCTTC. The full variable domain, its missing parts supplied by reference TRBV7-8 and TRBJ2-1, is GAGVSQSPRYKVAKRGQDVALRCDPISGHVSLFWYQQALGQGPEFLTYFQNEAQLDKSGLPSDRFFAERPEGSVSTLKIQRTQQEDSAVYLCASSFTPLDIEQFFGPGTRLTVL.

The V call is TRBV11-1, the J call TRBJ1-6, with 9 bases matching TRBD1. There are 16 residues in the CDR3. V lost 2 bases and J lost 6; bases outside the gene matches: 5. Germline V gives CDR1 SGHAT, CDR2 FQDESV (reference sequence). CDR3 region: CASSLRATGGNSPLHF. The CDR3, as DNA: TGTGCCAGCAGCTTAAGGGCGACAGGGGGTAATTCACCCCTCCACTTT.

This clonotype was detected only a few times. The rearrangement joins TRBV4-2 to TRBJ2-1; the D gene could be TRBD1 or TRBD2 (6 bases each). Germline CDR1 LGHNA, CDR2 YNFKEQ. Deletions cut 4 bases from V and 6 bases from J, with 19 bases between. The CDR3 is 16 amino acids. CDR3 in DNA: TGTGCCAGCAGCCCAGGGGACTGCGACGGTTCCAATGAGCAGTTCTTC. It encodes CASSPGDCDGSNEQFF.

The table lists this clonotype with many counts. The chain links TRBV9 to TRBJ2-3, with D possibly TRBD2 on 6 matching bases. With 0 bases removed from V and 5 bases from J, the gap between germline ends came to 7 bases. This CDR3 is built from 13 residues. In germline, CDR1 is SGDLS, CDR2 YYNGEE. CDR3 sequence: CASSVEGGDTQYF. CDR3 DNA: TGTGCCAGCAGCGTAGAGGGAGGAGATACGCAGTATTTT.